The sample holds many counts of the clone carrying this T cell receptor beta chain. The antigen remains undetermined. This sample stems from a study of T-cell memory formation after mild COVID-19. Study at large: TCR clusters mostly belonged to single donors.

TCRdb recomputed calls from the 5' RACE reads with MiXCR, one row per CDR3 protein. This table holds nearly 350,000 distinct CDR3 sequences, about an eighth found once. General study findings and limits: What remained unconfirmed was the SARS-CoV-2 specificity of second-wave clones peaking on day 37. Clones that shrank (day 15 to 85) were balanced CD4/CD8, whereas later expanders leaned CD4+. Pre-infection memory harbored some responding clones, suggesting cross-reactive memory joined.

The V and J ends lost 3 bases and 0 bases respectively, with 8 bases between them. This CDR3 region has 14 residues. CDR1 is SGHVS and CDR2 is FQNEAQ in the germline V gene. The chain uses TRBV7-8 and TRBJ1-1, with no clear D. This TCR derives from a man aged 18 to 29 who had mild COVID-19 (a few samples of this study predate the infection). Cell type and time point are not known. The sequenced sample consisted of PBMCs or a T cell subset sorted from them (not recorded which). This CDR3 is CASSFRLMNTEAFF. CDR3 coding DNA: TGTGCCAGCAGCTTTCGACTTATGAACACTGAAGCTTTCTTT.